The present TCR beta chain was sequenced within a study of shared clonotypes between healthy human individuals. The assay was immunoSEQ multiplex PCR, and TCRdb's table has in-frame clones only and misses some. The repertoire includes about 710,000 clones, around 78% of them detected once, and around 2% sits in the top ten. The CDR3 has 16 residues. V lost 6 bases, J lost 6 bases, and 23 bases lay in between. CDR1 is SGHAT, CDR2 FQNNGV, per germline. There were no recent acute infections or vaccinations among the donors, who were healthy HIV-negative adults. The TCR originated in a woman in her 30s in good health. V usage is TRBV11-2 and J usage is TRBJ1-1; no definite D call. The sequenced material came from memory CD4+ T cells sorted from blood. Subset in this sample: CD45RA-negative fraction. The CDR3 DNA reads TGTGCCAGCAGAGTCCTGGCGGGCTCAATAAAGTCTGAAGCTTTCTTT. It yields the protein CASRVLAGSIKSEAFF.